This T cell receptor beta chain appears in the sequencing data of a study of cytotoxic CD8 clonotypes in ibrutinib-treated CLL. Across the study: The cohort had around 10 relapsed/refractory and over 14 treatment-naive patients, 17 IGHV unmutated. Mean per-sample yields comprised around 280,000 productive templates and approximately 90,000 productive rearrangements.

Comments on this clone: Its antigen is undetermined.

Germline loops: CDR1 SGDLS, CDR2 YYNGEE. The CDR3 is 17 residues long. V lost 2 bases to trimming and J lost 0 bases, with 15 bases between them. Points from the study as a whole: The clonality went up when patients responded to ibrutinib and dropped back toward baseline at progression. Patients showed higher baseline clonality than age-matched healthy donors, and it tracked circulating CD8+ T-cell counts.

Some clones are missing from TCRdb's copy, which holds only in-frame ones; the method was immunoSEQ multiplex PCR. Of 200,000 to 250,000 clones in the sample, 70% to 75% were seen once. The specimen comprised PBMCs, sampled after 12 months of ibrutinib treatment. The receptor comes from a human donor with chronic lymphocytic leukemia. The chain couples TRBV9 to TRBJ1-3, with D perhaps matching TRBD1 (5 bases). The CDR3 DNA reads as TGTGCCAGCAGCGTGCTTTTAAGGGACCCCTCTGGAAACACCATATATTTT. This encodes CASSVLLRDPSGNTIYF.